These T cell receptor beta chains were read from a single sample in a study of T cell changes during pregnancy in multiple sclerosis. The data were produced by immunoSEQ multiplex PCR, yet TCRdb's version contains in-frame clones alone and is incomplete. The sample lists more than 45,000 clones, roughly 92% occurring once. Here the sequenced sample was CD4+ T cells from peripheral blood mononuclear cells, taken in the second trimester of pregnancy. Source of these receptors: a female donor in good health, enrolled as a control in a pregnancy study. The CDR3 runs from the conserved cysteine through the conserved F or W. The order of the fields is J gene, clone size, CDR3 length, V gene, D gene, CDR3 DNA, CDR3 protein. The D gene is left open where the match is weak. Expanded clones get a size class; other rows say once, few or many, or leave the size out.

J: TRBJ2-5; size: -; length: 13; V: TRBV18; D: -; DNA: TGTGCCAGCTCATGGCGGATGGAAGAGACCCAGTACTTC; CDR3: CASSWRMEETQYF
J: TRBJ1-1; size: -; length: 14; V: TRBV6-1; D: TRBD1; DNA: TGTGCCAGCAGTGCGCAGGGGGACCTCACTGAAGCTTTCTTT; CDR3: CASSAQGDLTEAFF
J: TRBJ2-7; size: once; length: 15; V: TRBV18; D: TRBD1; DNA: TGTGCCAGCTCACCAGGGATGAGACAGGGGAACGAGCAGTACTTC; CDR3: CASSPGMRQGNEQYF
J: TRBJ2-3; size: -; length: 15; V: TRBV25-1; D: TRBD1; DNA: TGTGCCAGCACCCGGACAGGTTCTACCACAGATACGCAGTATTTT; CDR3: CASTRTGSTTDTQYF
J: TRBJ2-3; size: -; length: 16; V: TRBV5-4; D: -; DNA: TGTGCCAGCAGCCGAGACTTCGAAATCACGACAGATACGCAGTATTTT; CDR3: CASSRDFEITTDTQYF
J: TRBJ2-1; size: -; length: 15; V: TRBV5-1; D: TRBD2; DNA: TGCGCCAGCGTTTTAGTTAGCGGGAGGGACAATGAGCAGTTCTTC; CDR3: CASVLVSGRDNEQFF
J: TRBJ2-7; size: -; length: 13; V: TRBV11-3; D: -; DNA: TGTGCCAGCAGCTTAGATCAGACCTACGAGCAGTACTTC; CDR3: CASSLDQTYEQYF
J: TRBJ1-1; size: -; length: 14; V: TRBV6-6; D: TRBD1; DNA: TGTGCCAGCAGTTACCAGGACAGGGGCACTGAAGCTTTCTTT; CDR3: CASSYQDRGTEAFF
J: TRBJ2-5; size: -; length: 16; V: TRBV5-4; D: TRBD2; DNA: TGTGCCAGCAGCTTGGGAGGGGGACTAGCGGAAGAGACCCAGTACTTC; CDR3: CASSLGGGLAEETQYF
J: TRBJ2-1; size: -; length: 13; V: TRBV29-1; D: TRBD1; DNA: TGCAGCGGTGGACAGGGGGTATTAAATGAGCAGTTCTTC; CDR3: CSGGQGVLNEQFF
J: TRBJ1-1; size: -; length: 13; V: TRBV10-2; D: TRBD1; DNA: TGCGCCAGCAATCAGGGGGCCCGGACTGAAGCTTTCTTT; CDR3: CASNQGARTEAFF
J: TRBJ1-1; size: -; length: 14; V: TRBV9; D: -; DNA: TGTGCCAGCAGCGTAGAGCCTCAGAACACTGAAGCTTTCTTT; CDR3: CASSVEPQNTEAFF
J: TRBJ2-1; size: -; length: 15; V: TRBV15; D: TRBD2; DNA: TGTGCCACCAGCAGAGATGGGTGGGAGGGAAATGAGCAGTTCTTC; CDR3: CATSRDGWEGNEQFF
J: TRBJ1-6; size: -; length: 15; V: TRBV4-1; D: -; DNA: TGCGCCAGCAGCCAAGAACCGGACTCTGGTTCACCCCTCCACTTT; CDR3: CASSQEPDSGSPLHF
J: TRBJ1-5; size: few; length: 13; V: TRBV7-9; D: -; DNA: TGTGCCAGCAGCTTAGTTACGGGGGGTCCCCAGCATTTT; CDR3: CASSLVTGGPQHF
J: TRBJ1-1; size: -; length: 14; V: TRBV28; D: TRBD1; DNA: TGTGCCAGCAATCCCAGGGGGCGCTTAACTGAAGCTTTCTTT; CDR3: CASNPRGRLTEAFF
J: TRBJ2-5; size: -; length: 15; V: TRBV28; D: -; DNA: TGTGCCAGCAGTGTTCTAGGCGGGGAGAAAGAGACCCAGTACTTC; CDR3: CASSVLGGEKETQYF
J: TRBJ2-3; size: -; length: 18; V: TRBV7-9; D: TRBD2; DNA: TGTGCCAGCAGCCCCCCAATATCGACTAGCGGGGGGCCAGATACGCAGTATTTT; CDR3: CASSPPISTSGGPDTQYF
J: TRBJ2-5; size: -; length: 16; V: TRBV6-6; D: TRBD2; DNA: TGTGCCAGCAGTCCTCCTCGAGTGCGGGAGGAGGCCGGCCAGTACTTC; CDR3: CASSPPRVREEAGQYF
J: TRBJ1-5; size: once; length: 15; V: TRBV2; D: TRBD1; DNA: TGTGCCAGCACGACCTTCGGGACAGGGAATCAGCCCCAGCATTTT; CDR3: CASTTFGTGNQPQHF
J: TRBJ2-7; size: few; length: 14; V: TRBV5-1; D: TRBD1; DNA: TGCGCCAGCAGCGCCGAGACCACAGGGGGCGAGCAGTACTTC; CDR3: CASSAETTGGEQYF
J: TRBJ1-5; size: once; length: 16; V: TRBV7-9; D: -; DNA: TGTGCCAGCAGCTTAGACCAGGGGTATGGCAATCAGCCCCAGCATTTT; CDR3: CASSLDQGYGNQPQHF
J: TRBJ2-1; size: -; length: 18; V: TRBV14; D: -; DNA: TGTGCCAGCAGCCAAGGCCCCTGGCGGTCGAGCTCCTACAATGAGCAGTTCTTC; CDR3: CASSQGPWRSSSYNEQFF
J: TRBJ2-7; size: once; length: 14; V: TRBV6-5; D: -; DNA: TGTGCCAGCAGTTACATCGGACGAAGGGGGGAGCAGTACTTC; CDR3: CASSYIGRRGEQYF
J: TRBJ2-1; size: -; length: 14; V: TRBV28; D: -; DNA: TGTGCCAGCAGTTTACTTTTCTCCTACAATGAGCAGTTCTTC; CDR3: CASSLLFSYNEQFF
J: TRBJ2-3; size: -; length: 16; V: TRBV15; D: TRBD2; DNA: TGTGCCACCAGCAGCCCGGGGAGGGCGGTTTCAGATACGCAGTATTTT; CDR3: CATSSPGRAVSDTQYF
J: TRBJ2-1; size: -; length: 13; V: TRBV9; D: -; DNA: TGTGCCAGCAGCCCTAATACGGGGGATGAGCAGTTCTTC; CDR3: CASSPNTGDEQFF
J: TRBJ2-3; size: -; length: 14; V: TRBV29-1; D: TRBD2; DNA: TGCAGCGTTTCGCGGGGGGGTAGCACAGATACGCAGTATTTT; CDR3: CSVSRGGSTDTQYF
J: TRBJ2-3; size: -; length: 17; V: TRBV7-9; D: -; DNA: TGTGCCAGCAGCCCCCCCGGAGGAAGCGATCGCGCAGATACGCAGTATTTT; CDR3: CASSPPGGSDRADTQYF
J: TRBJ2-1; size: -; length: 14; V: TRBV9; D: -; DNA: TGTGCCAGCAGCGTAGTGATCGGGGGCAATGAGCAGTTCTTC; CDR3: CASSVVIGGNEQFF
J: TRBJ2-5; size: -; length: 12; V: TRBV7-2; D: TRBD1; DNA: TGTGCCAGCAGCTCAGGGGGAGAGACCCAGTACTTC; CDR3: CASSSGGETQYF
J: TRBJ2-1; size: -; length: 14; V: TRBV5-4; D: TRBD2; DNA: TGTGCCACCCTACCGAGCGGGAGTATTAATGAGCAGTTCTTC; CDR3: CATLPSGSINEQFF
J: TRBJ1-5; size: -; length: 15; V: TRBV28; D: -; DNA: TGTGCCAGCAGTTTTTCCCGGGGGGCTTTTCAGCCCCAGCATTTT; CDR3: CASSFSRGAFQPQHF
J: TRBJ2-5; size: -; length: 13; V: TRBV18; D: -; DNA: TGTGCCAGCTCACCAGGCAGCCAAGAGACCCAGTACTTC; CDR3: CASSPGSQETQYF
J: TRBJ2-3; size: -; length: 15; V: TRBV9; D: TRBD2; DNA: TGTGCCAGCAGCGTAGACAGCGGGAGTAGAGATACGCAGTATTTT; CDR3: CASSVDSGSRDTQYF
J: TRBJ2-3; size: -; length: 17; V: TRBV19; D: -; DNA: TGTGCCAGTAGTATAGTCGTCAGGACAGCTAGCACAGATACGCAGTATTTT; CDR3: CASSIVVRTASTDTQYF
J: TRBJ2-3; size: -; length: 13; V: TRBV11-2; D: -; DNA: TGTGCCAGCAGCTTGCCAGGTCTGGATACGCAGTATTTT; CDR3: CASSLPGLDTQYF
J: TRBJ1-2; size: few; length: 14; V: TRBV29-1; D: -; DNA: TGCAGCGTTGCCGGGTCTCCCCAAAAGGATGGCTACACCTTC; CDR3: CSVAGSPQKDGYTF
J: TRBJ1-3; size: -; length: 16; V: TRBV4-2; D: TRBD1; DNA: TGTGCCAGCAGCCTCTCACAGGGGACGGCGAAGAACACCATATATTTT; CDR3: CASSLSQGTAKNTIYF
J: TRBJ1-2; size: -; length: 16; V: TRBV18; D: TRBD1; DNA: TGTGCCAGCTCACCCACGCAGGGGGTGGGAAACTATGGCTACACCTTC; CDR3: CASSPTQGVGNYGYTF
J: TRBJ2-2; size: -; length: 16; V: TRBV7-9; D: -; DNA: TGTGCCAGCAGCCCTACCGGACTTACTAGTGCCGGGGAGCTGTTTTTT; CDR3: CASSPTGLTSAGELFF
J: TRBJ1-1; size: -; length: 16; V: TRBV11-2; D: -; DNA: TGTGCCAGCAGCTTAGATAGAGCGGGGCTGAACACTGAAGCTTTCTTT; CDR3: CASSLDRAGLNTEAFF
J: TRBJ2-7; size: -; length: 14; V: TRBV4-3; D: TRBD1; DNA: TGCGCCAGCAGCCAAGAAACAGGGGGTACGAGCAAGTACTTC; CDR3: CASSQETGGTSKYF
J: TRBJ2-5; size: -; length: 17; V: TRBV28; D: TRBD1; DNA: TGTGCCAGCAGTTCGGCGTCCGGACAGGGGAGGGGAGAGACCCAGTACTTC; CDR3: CASSSASGQGRGETQYF
J: TRBJ1-5; size: -; length: 16; V: TRBV7-8; D: -; DNA: TGTGCCAGCAGCTTAGCGCTAGGGGCCAAGGGACAGCCCCAGCATTTT; CDR3: CASSLALGAKGQPQHF
J: TRBJ1-1; size: -; length: 13; V: TRBV29-1; D: TRBD1; DNA: TGCAGCGGCGCCTCCGGGACAGACACTGAAGCTTTCTTT; CDR3: CSGASGTDTEAFF
J: TRBJ2-3; size: -; length: 15; V: TRBV5-4; D: TRBD1; DNA: TGTGCCAGCAGCGTAACAGGGGATCGGACAGATACGCAGTATTTT; CDR3: CASSVTGDRTDTQYF